This T cell receptor beta chain derives from a study of blood T cells in healthy people across ages. About this clonotype: Its antigen is undetermined.

Total RNA extraction produced at least 5.5 micrograms (per sample) for the study. The CDR3 is 15 amino acids. J was trimmed by 11 bases and V by 8 bases; bases with no gene match: 15. A second PCR, run for about 6 to 12 cycles, used a sample-barcoded 5' primer plus a J-beta primer mix. TCRdb redid the calling of the 5' RACE reads with MiXCR, one entry per CDR3 protein. Of 1.5 million to 2 million distinct CDR3 sequences in the sample, 28% were seen once. Whole-study results and caveats: Nothing was known about donor CMV status, and this possibly confounded expanded clonotype changes.

The sequenced sample was blood. The genes are TRBV12-3 or TRBV12-4 and TRBJ2-5, with TRBD1 identical over 12 bases. This TCR came from a woman aged 25 to 45 in good health. The CDR3 is CASGTGGVVRGEQYF. The CDR3, as DNA: TGTGCCAGCGGGACAGGGGGCGTGGTAAGGGGGGAGCAGTACTTC.